This T cell receptor beta chain was observed in a study of cytomegalovirus exposure and HLA in healthy donors. Findings of the study overall: Most sequenced TCRs were rare (though some public TCRs occurred in many donors).

With respect to this clone: The antigen remains undetermined.

Primers for the PCR totalled 60 Vbeta and 13 Jbeta. The assay was immunoSEQ multiplex PCR, and TCRdb's table has in-frame clones only and misses some. Among approximately 130,000 clones listed, approximately 85% were seen once. Germline V lookup: CDR1 SGHVS, CDR2 FQNEAQ. V was shortened by 5 bases and J by 8 bases, with 10 bases between the two germline ends. There are 12 residues in the CDR3. The TCR sequence derives from a boy younger than 18 in good health and CMV-seronegative. The sample consisted of PBMCs. This chain links TRBV7-8 with TRBJ2-1; D uncertain. Written as DNA, the CDR3 is TGTGCCAGCAGCCGGGTTGGAGATGAGCAGTTCTTC. Protein: CASSRVGDEQFF.